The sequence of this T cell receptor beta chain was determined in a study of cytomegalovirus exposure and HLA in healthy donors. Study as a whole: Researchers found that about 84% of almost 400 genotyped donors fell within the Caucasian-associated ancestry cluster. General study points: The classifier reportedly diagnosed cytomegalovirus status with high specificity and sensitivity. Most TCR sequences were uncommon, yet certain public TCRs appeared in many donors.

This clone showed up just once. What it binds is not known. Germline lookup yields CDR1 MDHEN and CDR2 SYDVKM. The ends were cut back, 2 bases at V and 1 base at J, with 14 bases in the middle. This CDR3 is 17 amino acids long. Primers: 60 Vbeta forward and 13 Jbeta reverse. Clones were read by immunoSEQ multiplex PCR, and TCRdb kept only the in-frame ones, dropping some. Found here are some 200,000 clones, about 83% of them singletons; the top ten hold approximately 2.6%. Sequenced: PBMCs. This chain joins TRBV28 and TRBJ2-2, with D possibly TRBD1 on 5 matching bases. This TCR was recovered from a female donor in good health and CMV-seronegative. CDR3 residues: CASSLGAGVLNTGELFF. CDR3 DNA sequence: TGTGCCAGCAGTTTAGGGGCAGGTGTATTGAACACCGGGGAGCTGTTTTTT.